The 26 T cell receptor beta chains reported below all come from one sample, sequenced in a study of cytomegalovirus exposure and HLA in healthy donors. With 60 Vbeta and 13 Jbeta primers, the PCR was carried out. Some clones are missing from TCRdb's copy, which holds only in-frame ones; the method was immunoSEQ multiplex PCR. The sample has about 92,000 clones; approximately 81% are singletons. The source material was PBMCs. These receptors came from a girl aged 2-10 years in good health and CMV-seropositive.

The chain is built from TRBV9 and TRBJ2-2; TRBD2 aligns across 11 bases. V was pared by 3 bases and J by 5 bases, with 6 bases of the junction left unmatched. This CDR3 has 16 amino acids. The germline V gene encodes CDR1 SGDLS and CDR2 YYNGEE. The CDR3 loop reads CASSALAGGLTGELFF. The DNA for the CDR3 is TGTGCCAGCAGCGCCCTAGCGGGAGGATTGACCGGGGAGCTGTTTTTT. The full variable domain, rest sourced from reference TRBV9 and TRBJ2-2, is DSGVTQTPKHLITATGQRVTLRCSPRSGDLSVYWYQQSLDQGLQFLIQYYNGEERAKGNILERFSAQQFPDLHSELNLSSLELGDSALYFCASSALAGGLTGELFFGEGSRLTVL.

V gene TRBV5-4 combines with J gene TRBJ2-5; D is perhaps TRBD2 (6 bases). This CDR3 has 13 amino acids. Trimming pared 0 bases from V and 5 bases from J, leaving 8 bases between. Germline V CDR1 and CDR2: SGHNT, YYREEE (reference sequence). For the CDR3, the DNA is TGTGCCAGCAGCTTGGGTGGGGGGGAGACCCAGTACTTC. This encodes CASSLGGGETQYF.

This clone was observed a single time. The chain joins TRBV5-1 to TRBJ2-5, with TRBD2 matching over 11 bases. This CDR3 region has 17 residues. Germline V CDR1 and CDR2: SGHRS, YFSETQ. V lost 0 bases, J lost 3 bases, and 7 bases stayed unmatched. The CDR3 protein is CASSLESGTSGKETQYF. For the CDR3, the DNA is TGCGCCAGCAGCTTGGAATCAGGGACTAGCGGAAAAGAGACCCAGTACTTC.

This chain connects TRBV7-4 to TRBJ1-5, with 7 bases that match TRBD1. CDR1 and CDR2 (germline): SGHVT, SQSDAQ. The trim removed 4 bases at V and 2 bases at J, leaving 8 bases unmatched. This CDR3 has 16 residues. The CDR3 spells CASSSVRRGCNQPQHF. CDR3 DNA: TGTGCCAGCAGCTCAGTACGCAGGGGGTGCAATCAGCCCCAGCATTTT.

There are a few counts of this clone. CDR3 sequence (DNA): TGCGCCAGCGGTCCTACGGAAACAGGTTCCGGCACAGATACGCAGTATTTT. This codes for CASGPTETGSGTDTQYF. V and J are TRBV10-1 and TRBJ2-3; weak D call: TRBD1 (5 bases). Trimming shortened V by 8 bases and J by 1 base, and 22 bases separated the two germline ends. Germline CDR1 and CDR2: WNHNN and SYGVQD (reference sequence). The CDR3 spans 17 residues.

V and J are TRBV4-2 and TRBJ2-1; D is uncertain. From germline, CDR1 is LGHNA and CDR2 YNFKEQ. The CDR3 totals 18 residues. The V end was cut by 0 bases, the J end by 2 bases, with 17 bases between. The CDR3 DNA is TGTGCCAGCAGCCAAGATGTATTGGGCCGGCAAACCTACAATGAGCAGTTCTTC. Translated, it gives CASSQDVLGRQTYNEQFF.

The chain is built from TRBV5-8 and TRBJ2-2; TRBD1 agrees at 9 bases. V shed 4 bases and J 5 bases; nucleotides not matched to a gene: 6. The CDR3 runs to 15 residues. Germline assignment: CDR1 SGHTS and CDR2 YDEGEE. CDR3 protein: CASSLSGQGTGELFF. The CDR3 DNA reads as TGTGCCAGCAGCCTGTCCGGACAGGGGACCGGGGAGCTGTTTTTT.

The rearrangement links TRBV25-1 to TRBJ2-1; D is possibly TRBD2 (5 bases). Germline lookup yields CDR1 MGHDK and CDR2 SYGVNS. V gave up 7 bases and J gave up 5 bases, with 12 bases separating them. This CDR3 comprises 13 residues. This chain's CDR3 is CASKRNFDNEQFF. For the CDR3, the DNA is TGTGCCAGCAAGCGGAACTTTGACAATGAGCAGTTCTTC.

The chain couples TRBV29-1 to TRBJ2-5; 11 nucleotides agree with TRBD2. V lost 3 bases and J lost 7; bases outside the gene matches: 10. Germline V gene data show CDR1 as SQVTM and CDR2 as ANQGSEA. CDR3 size: 15 residues. The CDR3 DNA is TGCAGCGTTGAGGGTAGCGGGAGGGTTGAGGGGACCCAGTACTTC. Translation gives CSVEGSGRVEGTQYF.

The chain combines TRBV19 with TRBJ2-7; the D gene is possibly TRBD1 (6 bases). Trimming removed 3 bases at V and 6 bases at J, with 12 bases between. This CDR3 has 13 residues. The germline CDR1 and CDR2 sequences are LNHDA and SQIVND (reference sequence). The CDR3 loop reads CASSISGAGEQYF. The CDR3 region has the DNA TGTGCCAGTAGTATCTCAGGGGCCGGCGAGCAGTACTTC.

The J gene is TRBJ1-1, the V gene TRBV6-5, with 9 positions matching TRBD1. The germline V gene has CDR1 MNHEY and CDR2 SVGAGI. J lost 6 bases, V lost 5 bases, and 7 bases had no gene match. There are 14 residues in the CDR3. CDR3 nucleotide sequence: TGTGCCAGCAGTAATGGACAGGGGATCGCTGAAGCTTTCTTT. The encoded protein is CASSNGQGIAEAFF.

This chain links TRBV20-1 with TRBJ1-2; D unclear. The CDR3 contains 11 residues. V was pared by 4 bases and J by 1 base, with 4 bases between. CDR1 and CDR2 from the germline V gene are DFQATT and SNEGSKA (reference sequence). The CDR3 nucleotides read TGCAGTGCTACGGTTAACTATGGCTACACCTTC. Its translation is CSATVNYGYTF.

The genes are TRBV19 and TRBJ2-1, with a weak D call TRBD1 (6 bases). The CDR3 sequence is 16 residues long. The V gene lost 3 bases and the J gene lost 0 bases, with 12 bases spanning the gap. Germline CDR1 is LNHDA and CDR2 is SQIVND (reference sequence). CDR3 protein: CASSIIGQSSYNEQFF. DNA of the CDR3: TGTGCCAGTAGTATTATAGGACAGAGCTCCTACAATGAGCAGTTCTTC.

This chain joins TRBV28 and TRBJ1-1; 9 bases agree with TRBD1. CDR1 is MDHEN and CDR2 is SYDVKM in the germline V gene. The CDR3 runs 14 residues. The V segment lost 6 bases and the J segment 4 bases; nucleotides outside the gene matches: 6. This chain's CDR3 is CASSYTGGGTEAFF. DNA for the CDR3: TGTGCCAGCAGCTATACAGGGGGCGGCACTGAAGCTTTCTTT.

In its sample, this clone was seen a few times. The chain carries TRBV5-1 and TRBJ1-1; no reliable D call. Trimming took 0 bases from V and 4 from J, leaving 13 bases between them. Per the germline V gene, CDR1 is SGHRS and CDR2 is YFSETQ. CDR3 length: 15 residues. The CDR3: CASSLGEQIPTEAFF. The CDR3 DNA follows: TGCGCCAGCAGCTTGGGTGAACAGATCCCCACTGAAGCTTTCTTT.

This clone has only a few counts. The chain combines TRBV19 with TRBJ2-7, with unresolved D. Germline CDR1 and CDR2: LNHDA and SQIVND (reference sequence). The length of the CDR3 is 15 residues. Trimming pared 1 base from V and 1 base from J, leaving 11 bases between. This chain's CDR3 is CASSIATYGSYEQYF. The CDR3 DNA follows: TGTGCCAGTAGTATAGCGACTTACGGGTCCTACGAGCAGTACTTC. The full variable domain, with the rest looked up from reference TRBV19 and TRBJ2-7, is DGGITQSPKYLFRKEGQNVTLSCEQNLNHDAMYWYRQDPGQGLRLIYYSQIVNDFQKGDIAEGYSVSREKKESFPLTVTSAQKNPTAFYLCASSIATYGSYEQYFGPGTRLTVT.

This chain joins TRBV4-2 and TRBJ1-4, with a weak D call TRBD1 (5 bases). Trimming stripped 2 bases from V and 0 bases from J, with 13 bases between. Germline-derived CDR1 and CDR2 are LGHNA and YNFKEQ. CDR3 length equals 17 residues. CDR3 sequence: CASSQIEGLATNEKLFF. The CDR3 coding sequence is TGTGCCAGCAGCCAAATTGAGGGACTTGCAACTAATGAAAAACTGTTTTTT.

This chain joins TRBV2 and TRBJ2-3; D not resolved. The CDR3 is 15 residues long. The V end was cut by 2 bases, the J end by 0 bases, with 9 bases between. The V gene's germline CDR1 is SNHLY and CDR2 FYNNEI. CDR3 coding DNA: TGTGCCAGCAGTGAAATTGCGGCAAGCACAGATACGCAGTATTTT. The encoded protein is CASSEIAASTDTQYF.

The V and J genes are TRBV6-5 and TRBJ1-5; 8 nucleotides line up with TRBD1. Germline V gives CDR1 MNHEY, CDR2 SVGAGI. The V segment lost 5 bases and the J segment 0 bases; nucleotides outside the gene matches: 3. The CDR3 runs to 15 residues. Written as DNA, the CDR3 is TGTGCCAGCAGTGGGGACAGGTCTAGCAATCAGCCCCAGCATTTT. Protein: CASSGDRSSNQPQHF.

The chain carries TRBV10-2 and TRBJ1-1; perhaps TRBD1 as D (5 bases). The CDR3 sequence is 12 residues long. Germline V gene sequence: CDR1 WSHSY, CDR2 SAAADI. With 6 bases removed from V and 5 bases from J, the gap between germline ends came to 10 bases. The CDR3 loop reads CASRAGRTEAFF. The CDR3 coding sequence is TGCGCCAGCAGAGCAGGGAGGACTGAAGCTTTCTTT.

This rearrangement joins TRBV27 to TRBJ2-7; D may be TRBD1 (8 bases). Per the germline V gene, CDR1 is MNHEY and CDR2 is SMNVEV (reference sequence). The CDR3 length is 17 residues. With 0 bases removed from V and 3 bases from J, the gap between germline ends came to 18 bases. CDR3 nucleotides: TGTGCCAGCAGTTTATCGGGTCACAGGGGGGGAATCTACGAGCAGTACTTC. Translated: CASSLSGHRGGIYEQYF.

This chain connects TRBV30 to TRBJ1-4, with D tentatively TRBD1 (6 bases). There are 16 residues in the CDR3. Germline V gene data show CDR1 as GTSNPN and CDR2 as SVGIG (reference sequence). The ends were cut back, 3 bases at V and 8 bases at J, with 22 bases in the middle. Written as DNA, the CDR3 is TGTGCCTGGAGCCTCCTACAGGGCTCTTTGGGCGAAAAACTGTTTTTT. Its protein is CAWSLLQGSLGEKLFF.

The chain uses TRBV5-1 and TRBJ2-7; tentatively, D is TRBD1 (6 bases). The ends were cut back, 4 bases at V and 0 bases at J, with 20 bases in the middle. The length of the CDR3 is 17 residues. Germline-derived CDR1 and CDR2 are SGHRS and YFSETQ. CDR3 amino acids: CASSPKNGTLSSYEQYF. The CDR3 coding sequence is TGCGCCAGCAGCCCGAAAAACGGGACATTGAGCTCCTACGAGCAGTACTTC.

This chain connects TRBV5-1 to TRBJ2-7, with 9 bases that match TRBD1. CDR1 and CDR2 (germline): SGHRS, YFSETQ. CDR3 size: 15 residues. Trimming cost V 0 bases and J 4 bases; bases outside gene matches: 5. CDR3 protein: CASSLEGTGIYEQYF. CDR3 nucleotides: TGCGCCAGCAGCTTGGAGGGGACAGGGATTTACGAGCAGTACTTC.

The J gene is TRBJ1-1, the V gene TRBV6-5, with a possible D match to TRBD1 (6 bases). The CDR3 runs 16 residues. CDR1 and CDR2 from the germline V gene are MNHEY and SVGAGI. The V and J ends lost 4 bases and 2 bases respectively, with 17 bases between them. The CDR3 DNA follows: TGTGCCAGCAGTTGGGCGGCCATACAGGGAAACACTGAAGCTTTCTTT. It codes for CASSWAAIQGNTEAFF.

The chain couples TRBV7-2 to TRBJ2-7; tentatively, D is TRBD2 (5 bases). The length of the CDR3 is 14 residues. The V gene lost 0 bases and the J gene lost 2 bases, with 8 bases spanning the gap. Germline V gene data show CDR1 as SGHTA and CDR2 as FQGNSA. CDR3 loop: CASSLAGEAYEQYF. CDR3 coding DNA: TGTGCCAGCAGCTTAGCGGGAGAGGCCTACGAGCAGTACTTC.